The present T cell receptor (beta chain) was sequenced within a study of shared clonotypes between healthy human individuals. The naive CD8 population came from CD45RO-negative cells selected for CCR7, without terminally differentiated effector memory CD45RA+ cells. The length of the CDR3 is 14 residues. Germline CDR1 SQVTM, CDR2 ANQGSEA. Unmatched junction bases numbered 6, after V lost 6 bases and J lost 2 bases. As to this clone: This sample includes further DNA sequences coding for the same CDR3.

Only in-frame clones appear in the TCRdb table, and some are missing; sequencing was by immunoSEQ multiplex PCR. The data contain under 1 million clones, 90% to 95% of them singletons. This TCR was sampled from a man aged 25-45 years in good health. The J gene is TRBJ2-2, the V gene TRBV29-1, with TRBD1 matching over 7 bases. Sequencing used naive CD8+ T cells sorted from blood. The CDR3 sequence: CSVAGTENTGELFF. For the CDR3, the DNA is TGCAGCGTGGCCGGGACAGAAAACACCGGGGAGCTGTTTTTT.